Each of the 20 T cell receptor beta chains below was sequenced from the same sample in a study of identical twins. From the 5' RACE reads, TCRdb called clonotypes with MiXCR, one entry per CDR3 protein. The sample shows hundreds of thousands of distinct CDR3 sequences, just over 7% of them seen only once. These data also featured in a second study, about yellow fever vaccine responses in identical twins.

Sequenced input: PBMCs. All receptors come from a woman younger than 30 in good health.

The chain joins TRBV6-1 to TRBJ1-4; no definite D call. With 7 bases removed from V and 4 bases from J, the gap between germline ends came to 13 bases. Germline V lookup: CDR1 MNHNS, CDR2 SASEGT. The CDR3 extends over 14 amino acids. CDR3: CASKQGPNNEKLFF. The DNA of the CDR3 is TGTGCCAGCAAACAAGGGCCGAATAATGAAAAACTGTTTTTT.

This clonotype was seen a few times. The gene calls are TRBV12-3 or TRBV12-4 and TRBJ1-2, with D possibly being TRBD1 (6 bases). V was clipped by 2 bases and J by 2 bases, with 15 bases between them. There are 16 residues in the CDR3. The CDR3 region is CASSLQGTFSNYGYTF. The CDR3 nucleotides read TGTGCCAGCAGTTTACAGGGGACCTTCTCAAACTATGGCTACACCTTC.

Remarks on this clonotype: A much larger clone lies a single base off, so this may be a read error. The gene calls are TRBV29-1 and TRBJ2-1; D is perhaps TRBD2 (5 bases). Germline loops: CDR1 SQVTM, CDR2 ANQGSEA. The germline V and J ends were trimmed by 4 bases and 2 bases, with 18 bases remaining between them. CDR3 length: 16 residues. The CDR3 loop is CSVGVTTSAAYNEQFF. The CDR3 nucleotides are TGCAGCGTTGGGGTGACTACTTCTGCGGCCTACAATGAGCAGTTCTTC.

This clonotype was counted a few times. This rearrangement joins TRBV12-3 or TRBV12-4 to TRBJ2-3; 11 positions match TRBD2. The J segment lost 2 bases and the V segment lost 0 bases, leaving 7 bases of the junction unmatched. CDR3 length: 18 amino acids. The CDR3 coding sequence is TGTGCCAGCAGTTTAGCGCGGTTAGCGGGAGGGTACACAGATACGCAGTATTTT. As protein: CASSLARLAGGYTDTQYF.

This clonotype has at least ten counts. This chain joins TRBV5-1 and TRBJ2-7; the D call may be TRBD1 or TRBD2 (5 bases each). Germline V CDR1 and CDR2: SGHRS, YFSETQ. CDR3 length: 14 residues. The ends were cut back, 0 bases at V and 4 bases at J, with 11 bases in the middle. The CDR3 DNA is TGCGCCAGCAGCTTGGAAGGGACCATATACGAGCAGTACTTC. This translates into CASSLEGTIYEQYF. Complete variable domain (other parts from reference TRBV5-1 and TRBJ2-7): KAGVTQTPRYLIKTRGQQVTLSCSPISGHRSVSWYQQTPGQGLQFLFEYFSETQRNKGNFPGRFSGRQFSNSRSEMNVSTLELGDSALYLCASSLEGTIYEQYFGPGTRLTVT.

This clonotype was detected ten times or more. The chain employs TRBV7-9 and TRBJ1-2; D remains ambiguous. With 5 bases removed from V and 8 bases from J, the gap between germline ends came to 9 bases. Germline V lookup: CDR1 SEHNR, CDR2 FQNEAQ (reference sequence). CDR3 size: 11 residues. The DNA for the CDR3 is TGTGCCAGCAGCGCCGTGCGGGGCTACACCTTC. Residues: CASSAVRGYTF. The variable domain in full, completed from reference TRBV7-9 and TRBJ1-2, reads DTGVSQNPRHKITKRGQNVTFRCDPISEHNRLYWYRQTLGQGPEFLTYFQNEAQLEKSRLLSDRFSAERPKGSFSTLEIQRTEQGDSAMYLCASSAVRGYTFGSGTRLTVV.

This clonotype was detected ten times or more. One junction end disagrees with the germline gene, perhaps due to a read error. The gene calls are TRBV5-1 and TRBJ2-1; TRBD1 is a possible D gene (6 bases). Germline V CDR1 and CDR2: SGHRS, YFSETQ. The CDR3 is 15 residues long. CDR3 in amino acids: CASSLAQGSYNEQFF. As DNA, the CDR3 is TGTGCCAGCAGCTTAGCACAGGGATCCTACAATGAGCAGTTCTTC.

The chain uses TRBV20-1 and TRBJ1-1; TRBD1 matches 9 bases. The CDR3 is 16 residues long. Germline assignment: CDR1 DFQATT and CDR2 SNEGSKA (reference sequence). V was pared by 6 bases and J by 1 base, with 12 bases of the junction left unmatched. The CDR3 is CSAPPGQGSPNTEAFF. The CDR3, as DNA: TGCAGTGCACCCCCGGGACAGGGTTCCCCGAACACTGAAGCTTTCTTT.

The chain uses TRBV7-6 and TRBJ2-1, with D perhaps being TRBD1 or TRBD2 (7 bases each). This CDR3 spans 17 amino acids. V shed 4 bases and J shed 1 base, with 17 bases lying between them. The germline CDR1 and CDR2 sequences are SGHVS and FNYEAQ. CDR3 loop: CASSWPGRGGSYNEQFF. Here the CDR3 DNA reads TGTGCCAGCAGCTGGCCCGGCAGGGGGGGGTCCTACAATGAGCAGTTCTTC. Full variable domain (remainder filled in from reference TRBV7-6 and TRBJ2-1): GAGVSQSPRYKVTKRGQDVALRCDPISGHVSLYWYRQALGQGPEFLTYFNYEAQQDKSGLPNDRFSAERPEGSISTLTIQRTEQRDSAMYRCASSWPGRGGSYNEQFFGPGTRLTVL.

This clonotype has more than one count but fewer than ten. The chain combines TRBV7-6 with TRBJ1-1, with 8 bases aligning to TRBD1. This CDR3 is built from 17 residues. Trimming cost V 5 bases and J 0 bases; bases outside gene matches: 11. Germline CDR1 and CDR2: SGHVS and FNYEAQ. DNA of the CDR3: TGTGCCAGCAGCCCTACCCGTGACAGGGGTATGAACACTGAAGCTTTCTTT. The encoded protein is CASSPTRDRGMNTEAFF.

The CDR3 is CATSTDDRSSEAFF. Written as DNA, the CDR3 is TGTGCCACCAGCACAGACGACAGATCCTCTGAAGCTTTCTTT. This rearrangement joins TRBV15 to TRBJ1-1; possible D gene TRBD1, 5 bases. Trimming pared 4 bases from V and 6 bases from J, leaving 15 bases between. The germline V gene encodes CDR1 LNHNV and CDR2 YYDKDF (reference sequence). CDR3 length equals 14 residues.

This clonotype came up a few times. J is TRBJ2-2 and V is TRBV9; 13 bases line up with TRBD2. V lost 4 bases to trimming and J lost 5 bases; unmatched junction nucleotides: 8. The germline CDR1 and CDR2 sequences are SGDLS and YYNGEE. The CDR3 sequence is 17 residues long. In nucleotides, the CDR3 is TGTGCCAGCAGCCCGGGGACTAGCGGGGCACTTACCGGGGAGCTGTTTTTT. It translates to CASSPGTSGALTGELFF.

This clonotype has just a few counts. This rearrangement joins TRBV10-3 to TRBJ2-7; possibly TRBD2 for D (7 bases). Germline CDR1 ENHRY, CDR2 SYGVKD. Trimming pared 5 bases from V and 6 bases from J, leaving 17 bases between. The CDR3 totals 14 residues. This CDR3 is CAISHRPGGAEQYV. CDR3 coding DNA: TGTGCCATCAGTCATCGCCCGGGGGGCGCCGAGCAGTACGTC.

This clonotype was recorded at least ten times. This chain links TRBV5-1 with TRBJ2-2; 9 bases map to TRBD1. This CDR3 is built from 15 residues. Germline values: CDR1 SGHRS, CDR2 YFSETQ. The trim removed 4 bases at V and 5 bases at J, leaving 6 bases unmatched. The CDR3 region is CASSLRDRVTGELFF. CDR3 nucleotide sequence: TGCGCCAGCAGCCTCCGGGACAGGGTTACCGGGGAGCTGTTTTTT.

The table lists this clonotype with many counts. The CDR3 is CATSRGGTVNNEQFF. The CDR3 DNA reads as TGTGCCACCAGCAGAGGTGGGACAGTTAACAATGAGCAGTTCTTC. The chain employs TRBV15 and TRBJ2-1; 7 nucleotides line up with TRBD1. The CDR3 has 15 amino acids. Losses at the gene ends were 1 base for V and 5 bases for J; bases not matched to a gene: 5. The V gene's germline CDR1 is LNHNV and CDR2 YYDKDF (reference sequence).

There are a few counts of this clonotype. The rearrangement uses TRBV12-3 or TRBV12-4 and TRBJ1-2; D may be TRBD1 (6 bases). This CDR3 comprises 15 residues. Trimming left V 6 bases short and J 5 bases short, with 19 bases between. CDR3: CASRKSSDSRYGYTF. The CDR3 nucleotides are TGTGCCAGCAGAAAATCATCGGACAGCCGTTATGGCTACACCTTC.

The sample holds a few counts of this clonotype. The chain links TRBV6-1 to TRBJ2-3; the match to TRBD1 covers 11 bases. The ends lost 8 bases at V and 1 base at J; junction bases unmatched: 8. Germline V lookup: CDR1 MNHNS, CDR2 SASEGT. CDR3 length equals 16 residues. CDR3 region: CASSGQGARGTDTQYF. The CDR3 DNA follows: TGTGCCAGCTCAGGACAGGGGGCGCGGGGCACAGATACGCAGTATTTT.

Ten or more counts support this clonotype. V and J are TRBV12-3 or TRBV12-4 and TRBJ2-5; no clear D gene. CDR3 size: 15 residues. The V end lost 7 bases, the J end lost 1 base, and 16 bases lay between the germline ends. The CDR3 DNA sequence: TGTGCCAGCACCAGACAATTTACCCCCCAAGAGACCCAGTACTTC. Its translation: CASTRQFTPQETQYF.

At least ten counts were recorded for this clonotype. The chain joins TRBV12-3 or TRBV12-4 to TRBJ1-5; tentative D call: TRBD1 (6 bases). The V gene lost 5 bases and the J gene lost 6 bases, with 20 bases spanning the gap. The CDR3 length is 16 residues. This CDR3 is CASSLSIEQGIQPQHF. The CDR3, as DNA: TGTGCCAGCAGTCTCTCTATAGAACAGGGAATTCAGCCCCAGCATTTT.

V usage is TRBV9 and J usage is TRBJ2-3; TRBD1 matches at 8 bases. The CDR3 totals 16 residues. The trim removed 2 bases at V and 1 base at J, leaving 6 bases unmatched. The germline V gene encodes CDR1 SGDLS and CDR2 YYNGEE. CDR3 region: CASSVTGGRGTDTQYF. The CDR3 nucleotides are TGTGCCAGCAGCGTTACAGGGGGAAGGGGCACAGATACGCAGTATTTT.